Following are 22 T cell receptor beta chains from one sample sequenced in a study of T cell changes during pregnancy in multiple sclerosis. Clones were sequenced by immunoSEQ multiplex PCR, and TCRdb holds only the in-frame ones, with some missing. The sample shows about 51,000 clones, about 92% of them seen only once. The sample in question was peripheral blood, obtained in the second trimester of pregnancy. These receptors were taken from a female donor with multiple sclerosis, enrolled in a pregnancy study.

The V and J genes are TRBV19 and TRBJ2-3; D is possibly TRBD2 (5 bases). Per germline, CDR1 LNHDA and CDR2 SQIVND (reference sequence). V was trimmed by 3 bases and J by 4 bases, leaving 14 bases between them. This CDR3 is built from 15 residues. As DNA, the CDR3 is TGTGCCAGTAGTATTCAGAGCGGAGGAGCAGATACGCAGTATTTT. It codes for CASSIQSGGADTQYF.

CDR3 residues: CASSPGFRDRDYTGELFF. CDR3 sequence (DNA): TGTGCCAGCAGCCCTGGGTTCCGGGACAGGGATTACACCGGGGAGCTGTTTTTT. This chain links TRBV11-3 with TRBJ2-2; the match to TRBD1 covers 9 bases. This CDR3 comprises 18 residues. In germline, CDR1 is SGHNT, CDR2 YENEEA. The trim removed 5 bases at V and 3 bases at J, leaving 13 bases unmatched.

This chain links TRBV18 with TRBJ2-2, with 12 bases matching TRBD2. Unmatched junction bases numbered 3, after V lost 4 bases and J lost 0 bases. Germline V gene lookup returns CDR1 KGHSH and CDR2 LQKENI. The CDR3 has 17 amino acids. The CDR3 sequence is CASSRRTSGANTGELFF. DNA for the CDR3: TGTGCCAGCTCACGGAGGACTAGCGGGGCGAACACCGGGGAGCTGTTTTTT.

The CDR3 nucleotides are TGCGCCAGCAGCCATTCCAGGGAGGCGAGGGCTTTCTTT. Amino acid sequence: CASSHSREARAFF. This chain connects TRBV4-3 to TRBJ1-1, with TRBD1 as a possible D gene (5 bases). Trimming removed 3 bases from V and 11 bases from J, with 16 bases in between. Germline CDR1 and CDR2: LGHNA and YSLEER. CDR3 size: 13 residues.

The chain couples TRBV5-1 to TRBJ2-3; 7 bases fit TRBD1. CDR3 length: 15 residues. CDR1 and CDR2 (germline): SGHRS, YFSETQ. J lost 5 bases, V lost 0 bases, and 6 bases had no gene match. Written as DNA, the CDR3 is TGCGCCAGCAGCTTGGCGAGGGGGCGAGGAGATACGCAGTATTTT. Translated, it gives CASSLARGRGDTQYF.

This chain links TRBV19 with TRBJ1-5; 9 nucleotides match TRBD1. The CDR3 contains 18 residues. CDR1 and CDR2 (germline): LNHDA, SQIVND (reference sequence). The V segment lost 6 bases and the J segment 0 bases; nucleotides outside the gene matches: 12. CDR3 DNA sequence: TGTGCCAGTAGGACGTTGGGGACAGGGAGTTATAGCAATCAGCCCCAGCATTTT. This gives the protein CASRTLGTGSYSNQPQHF.

This chain joins TRBV5-4 and TRBJ1-1; D possibly corresponds to TRBD1 (5 bases). Trimming removed 0 bases from V and 0 bases from J, with 9 bases in between. This CDR3 spans 15 amino acids. Germline V gene data show CDR1 as SGHNT and CDR2 as YYREEE (reference sequence). CDR3 in amino acids: CASSLVTDLNTEAFF. The CDR3 DNA is TGTGCCAGCAGCTTGGTGACAGATTTGAACACTGAAGCTTTCTTT.

The chain is built from TRBV25-1 and TRBJ1-1, with TRBD1 matching over 8 bases. This CDR3 is 16 amino acids long. V was pared by 2 bases and J by 4 bases, with 9 bases of the junction left unmatched. Germline loops: CDR1 MGHDK, CDR2 SYGVNS. This chain's CDR3 is CASSELGQGQGTEAFF. The CDR3 nucleotides read TGTGCCAGCAGTGAACTCGGACAGGGTCAGGGCACTGAAGCTTTCTTT.

V and J are TRBV6-5 and TRBJ1-6; no firm D call. The CDR3 is 13 residues long. Germline values: CDR1 MNHEY, CDR2 SVGAGI. Trimming stripped 6 bases from V and 10 bases from J, with 13 bases between. The CDR3 region is CASRDFAESPLHF. DNA of the CDR3: TGTGCCAGCAGGGACTTCGCTGAATCACCCCTCCACTTT.

The chain carries TRBV19 and TRBJ2-5, with 12 bases that match TRBD2. V shed 6 bases and J 5 bases; nucleotides not matched to a gene: 13. The CDR3 runs to 17 residues. Germline V gene data show CDR1 as LNHDA and CDR2 as SQIVND (reference sequence). The CDR3 DNA sequence: TGTGCCAGTAGCAACCCCCGACTAGCGGGGGAGAGGGAGACCCAGTACTTC. This gives the protein CASSNPRLAGERETQYF.

This rearrangement joins TRBV5-5 to TRBJ2-7, with TRBD2 matching 8 bases. With V trimmed by 2 bases and J by 6 bases, 10 bases remained unmatched. This CDR3 is 15 amino acids long. The germline V gene has CDR1 SGHKS and CDR2 YYEKEE (reference sequence). The CDR3 DNA sequence: TGTGCCAGCAGCTTCTTAGCGGGGAGGGAGGGCGAGCAGTACTTC. It translates to CASSFLAGREGEQYF.

The V and J genes are TRBV10-2 and TRBJ2-2, with D perhaps TRBD2 (5 bases). Germline CDR1 reads WSHSY; CDR2 reads SAAADI. Trimming pared 5 bases from V and 1 base from J, leaving 11 bases between. The CDR3 loop spans 15 amino acids. This chain's CDR3 is CASSRAGGNTGELFF. DNA of the CDR3: TGCGCCAGCAGTCGGGCAGGAGGGAACACCGGGGAGCTGTTTTTT.

The chain couples TRBV20-1 to TRBJ1-1; D uncertain. This CDR3 has 8 residues. Deletions cut 8 bases from V and 12 bases from J, with 10 bases between. CDR1 is DFQATT and CDR2 is SNEGSKA in the germline V gene (reference sequence). CDR3 coding DNA: TGCAGTACCGCCGGGACTTTCTTT. Translated, it gives CSTAGTFF.

This rearrangement joins TRBV7-9 to TRBJ2-1; 16 bases fit TRBD2. This CDR3 spans 16 amino acids. Per the germline V gene, CDR1 is SEHNR and CDR2 is FQNEAQ (reference sequence). V lost 7 bases and J lost 8; bases outside the gene matches: 8. CDR3 sequence: CASNSAGTSGRDEQFF. In DNA form, the CDR3 reads TGTGCCAGCAATTCAGCAGGGACTAGCGGGAGGGATGAGCAGTTCTTC.

CDR3 sequence (DNA): TGTGCCAGCAGACCGCTAGCGGGCTTTTTGGAGCAGTACTTC. It translates to CASRPLAGFLEQYF. J is TRBJ2-7 and V is TRBV2, with 8 bases that match TRBD2. The length of the CDR3 is 14 residues. Germline V gene lookup returns CDR1 SNHLY and CDR2 FYNNEI. V lost 6 bases, J lost 7 bases, and 11 bases stayed unmatched.

The rearrangement uses TRBV18 and TRBJ2-5; D uncertain. Trimming took off 4 bases at V and 2 bases at J, with 11 bases between the two ends. CDR1 KGHSH and CDR2 LQKENI come from the germline V gene. The CDR3 totals 14 residues. The CDR3 DNA reads as TGTGCCAGCTCACAAAATACAGTACAAGAGACCCAGTACTTC. Translating gives CASSQNTVQETQYF.

In this sample, this clone turned up once. At one boundary the junction diverges from the germline segment, which might be a read error. The rearrangement uses TRBV6-6 and TRBJ2-3; 8 positions match TRBD2. This CDR3 is 12 amino acids long. Germline CDR1 and CDR2: MNHNY and SVGAGI (reference sequence). This CDR3 is CAGSGRQDTQYF. The CDR3, as DNA: TGTGCCGGCAGCGGGAGACAAGATACGCAGTATTTT.

This chain links TRBV6-6 with TRBJ1-5; the D gene is possibly TRBD1 (6 bases). The germline V gene encodes CDR1 MNHNY and CDR2 SVGAGI (reference sequence). Trimming took off 4 bases at V and 4 bases at J, with 11 bases between the two ends. CDR3 length: 14 amino acids. CDR3 residues: CASSLDRTNQPQHF. For the CDR3, the DNA is TGTGCCAGCAGTTTGGACAGAACAAATCAGCCCCAGCATTTT.

This CDR3 reads CASIRLGALGEQFF. The CDR3 coding sequence is TGTGCCAGCATCCGACTAGGGGCTCTGGGTGAGCAGTTCTTC. The J gene is TRBJ2-1, the V gene TRBV28; D is perhaps TRBD2 (6 bases). Per germline, CDR1 MDHEN and CDR2 SYDVKM. The CDR3 loop spans 14 amino acids. V lost 7 bases and J 9 bases, leaving 19 bases between the germline ends.

The V and J genes are TRBV9 and TRBJ1-1, with D unresolved. The CDR3 runs 15 residues. CDR1 and CDR2 from the germline V gene are SGDLS and YYNGEE. Trimming removed 3 bases from V and 0 bases from J, with 12 bases in between. The CDR3 sequence: CASSGNIEMNTEAFF. The CDR3 bases are TGTGCCAGCAGCGGAAACATCGAAATGAACACTGAAGCTTTCTTT. The full variable domain, with the rest looked up from reference TRBV9 and TRBJ1-1, is DSGVTQTPKHLITATGQRVTLRCSPRSGDLSVYWYQQSLDQGLQFLIQYYNGEERAKGNILERFSAQQFPDLHSELNLSSLELGDSALYFCASSGNIEMNTEAFFGQGTRLTVV.

CDR3 sequence reads: CASSYPGGTYEQYF. Here the CDR3 DNA reads TGTGCCAGCAGTTACCCCGGAGGAACCTACGAGCAGTACTTC. The chain employs TRBV6-6 and TRBJ2-7, with D possibly TRBD2 on 5 matching bases. Deletions cut 2 bases from V and 2 bases from J, with 10 bases between. Germline CDR1 MNHNY, CDR2 SVGAGI (reference sequence). The CDR3 loop spans 14 amino acids.

V usage is TRBV19 and J usage is TRBJ1-5; D unclear. V lost 6 bases and J 0 bases, leaving 9 bases between the germline ends. Germline V gene data show CDR1 as LNHDA and CDR2 as SQIVND (reference sequence). This CDR3 is 14 amino acids long. The CDR3, as DNA: TGTGCCAGTAGAGTACAGTCTAGCAATCAGCCCCAGCATTTT. This sequence encodes CASRVQSSNQPQHF. The variable domain in full, with the rest retrieved from reference TRBV19 and TRBJ1-5, is DGGITQSPKYLFRKEGQNVTLSCEQNLNHDAMYWYRQDPGQGLRLIYYSQIVNDFQKGDIAEGYSVSREKKESFPLTVTSAQKNPTAFYLCASRVQSSNQPQHFGDGTRLSIL.